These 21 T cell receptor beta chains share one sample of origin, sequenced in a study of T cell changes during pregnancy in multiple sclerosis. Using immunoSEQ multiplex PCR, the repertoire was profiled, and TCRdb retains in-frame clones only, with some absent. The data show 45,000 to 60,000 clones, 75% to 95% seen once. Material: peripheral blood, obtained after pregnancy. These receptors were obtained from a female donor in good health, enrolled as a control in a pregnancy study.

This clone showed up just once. In DNA, the CDR3 is TGTGCCAGCAGCGGCCGGGACAGGGGAAATTCACCCCTCCACTTT. It translates to CASSGRDRGNSPLHF. The rearrangement uses TRBV9 and TRBJ1-6; 10 bases are shared with TRBD1. The CDR3 is 15 amino acids. Germline CDR1 is SGDLS and CDR2 is YYNGEE. J lost 7 bases, V lost 3 bases, and 4 bases had no gene match.

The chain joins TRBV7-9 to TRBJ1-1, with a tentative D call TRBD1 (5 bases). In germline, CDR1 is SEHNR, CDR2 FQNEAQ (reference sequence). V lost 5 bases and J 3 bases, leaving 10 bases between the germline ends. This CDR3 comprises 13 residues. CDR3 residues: CASSAGLYTEAFF. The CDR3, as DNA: TGTGCCAGCAGCGCGGGACTTTACACTGAAGCTTTCTTT.

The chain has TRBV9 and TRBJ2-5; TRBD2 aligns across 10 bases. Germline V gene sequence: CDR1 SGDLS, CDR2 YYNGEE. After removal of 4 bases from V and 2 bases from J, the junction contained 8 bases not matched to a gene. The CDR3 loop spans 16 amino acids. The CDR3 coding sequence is TGTGCCAGCAGCATCACCGGGACTAGCGCTCAAGAGACCCAGTACTTC. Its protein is CASSITGTSAQETQYF.

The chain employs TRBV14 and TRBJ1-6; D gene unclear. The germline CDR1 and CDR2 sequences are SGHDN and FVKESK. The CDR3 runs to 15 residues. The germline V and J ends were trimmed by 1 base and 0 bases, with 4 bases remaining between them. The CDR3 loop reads CASSQGSSYNSPLHF. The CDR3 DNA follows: TGTGCCAGCAGCCAAGGTAGCTCCTATAATTCACCCCTCCACTTT. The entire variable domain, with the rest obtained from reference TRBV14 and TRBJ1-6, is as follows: EAGVTQFPSHSVIEKGQTVTLRCDPISGHDNLYWYRRVMGKEIKFLLHFVKESKQDESGMPNNRFLAERTGGTYSTLKVQPAELEDSGVYFCASSQGSSYNSPLHFGNGTRLTVT.

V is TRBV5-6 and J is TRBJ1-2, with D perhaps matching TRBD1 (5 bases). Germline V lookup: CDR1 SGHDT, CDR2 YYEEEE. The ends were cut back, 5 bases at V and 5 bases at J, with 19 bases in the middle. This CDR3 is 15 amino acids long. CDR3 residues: CASSPAGTHFYGYTF. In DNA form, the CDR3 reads TGTGCCAGCAGTCCGGCAGGGACTCATTTTTATGGCTACACCTTC.

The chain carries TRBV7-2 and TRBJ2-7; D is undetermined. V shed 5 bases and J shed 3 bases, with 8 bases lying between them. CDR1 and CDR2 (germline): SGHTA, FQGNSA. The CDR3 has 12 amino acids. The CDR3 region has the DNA TGTGCCAGCAGCCTAACCCTCTACGAGCAGTACTTC. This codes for CASSLTLYEQYF.

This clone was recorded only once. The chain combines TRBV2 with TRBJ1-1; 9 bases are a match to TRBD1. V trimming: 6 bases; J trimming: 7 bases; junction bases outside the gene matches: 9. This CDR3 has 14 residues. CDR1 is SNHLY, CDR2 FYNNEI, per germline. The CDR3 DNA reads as TGTGCCAGCAGGGATACAGGGGGCCGGGGTGAAGCTTTCTTT. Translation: CASRDTGGRGEAFF.

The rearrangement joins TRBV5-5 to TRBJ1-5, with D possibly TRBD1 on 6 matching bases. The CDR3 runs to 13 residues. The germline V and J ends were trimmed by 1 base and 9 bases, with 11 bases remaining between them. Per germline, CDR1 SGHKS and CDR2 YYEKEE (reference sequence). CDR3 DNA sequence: TGTGCCAGCAGCTTGAACAGGGAGACGCCCCAGCATTTT. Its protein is CASSLNRETPQHF.

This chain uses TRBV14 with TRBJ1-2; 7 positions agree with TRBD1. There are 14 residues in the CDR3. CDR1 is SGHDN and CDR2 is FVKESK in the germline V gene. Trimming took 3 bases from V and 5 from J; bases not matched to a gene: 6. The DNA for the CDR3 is TGTGCCAGCAGCCATAAACAGGGGCTATATGGCTACACCTTC. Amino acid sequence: CASSHKQGLYGYTF.

The CDR3 bases are TGTGCCAGCAGCCCACAGGGGAACTATGGCTACACCTTC. Translated: CASSPQGNYGYTF. The rearrangement links TRBV7-2 to TRBJ1-2; 7 bases fit TRBD1. Germline values: CDR1 SGHTA, CDR2 FQGNSA. The CDR3 length is 13 residues. J was trimmed by 2 bases and V by 5 bases; bases with no gene match: 2. The whole variable domain, filled in from reference TRBV7-2 and TRBJ1-2, reads GAGVSQSPSNKVTEKGKDVELRCDPISGHTALYWYRQSLGQGLEFLIYFQGNSAPDKSGLPSDRFSAERTGGSVSTLTIQRTQQEDSAVYLCASSPQGNYGYTFGSGTRLTVV.

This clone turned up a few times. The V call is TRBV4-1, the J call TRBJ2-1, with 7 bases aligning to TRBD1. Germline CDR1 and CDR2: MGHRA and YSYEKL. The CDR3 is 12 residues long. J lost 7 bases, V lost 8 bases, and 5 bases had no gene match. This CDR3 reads CASCDRENEQFF. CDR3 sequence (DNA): TGCGCCAGCTGCGACAGGGAAAATGAGCAGTTCTTC.

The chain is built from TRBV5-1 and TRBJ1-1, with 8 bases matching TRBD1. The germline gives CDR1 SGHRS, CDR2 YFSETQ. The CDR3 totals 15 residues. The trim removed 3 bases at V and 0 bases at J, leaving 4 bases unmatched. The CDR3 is CASSSGTGLNTEAFF. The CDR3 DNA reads TGCGCCAGCAGCTCCGGGACAGGCTTGAACACTGAAGCTTTCTTT.

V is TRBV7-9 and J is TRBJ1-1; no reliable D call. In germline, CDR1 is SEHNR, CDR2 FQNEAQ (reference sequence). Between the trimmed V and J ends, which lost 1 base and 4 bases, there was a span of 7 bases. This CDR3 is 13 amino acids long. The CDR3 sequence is CASSLDSVTEAFF. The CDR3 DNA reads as TGTGCCAGCAGCTTAGATAGTGTCACTGAAGCTTTCTTT.

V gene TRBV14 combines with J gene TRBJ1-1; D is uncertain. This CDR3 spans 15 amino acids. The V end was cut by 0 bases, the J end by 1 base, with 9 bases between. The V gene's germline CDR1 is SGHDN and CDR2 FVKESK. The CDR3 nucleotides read TGTGCCAGCAGCCAAGAGTTTTTCGGGAACACTGAAGCTTTCTTT. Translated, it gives CASSQEFFGNTEAFF.

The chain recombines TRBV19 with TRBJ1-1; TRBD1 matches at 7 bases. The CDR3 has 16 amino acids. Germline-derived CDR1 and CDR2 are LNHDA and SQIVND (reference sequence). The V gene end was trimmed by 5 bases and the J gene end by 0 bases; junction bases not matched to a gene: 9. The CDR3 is CASSFLRTGMNTEAFF. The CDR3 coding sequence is TGTGCCAGTAGTTTTTTAAGGACAGGAATGAACACTGAAGCTTTCTTT.

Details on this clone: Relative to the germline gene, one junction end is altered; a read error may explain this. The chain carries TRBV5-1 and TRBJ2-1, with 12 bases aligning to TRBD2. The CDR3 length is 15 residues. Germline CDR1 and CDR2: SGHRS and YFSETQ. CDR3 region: CASTPSGRASNEQLF. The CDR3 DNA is TGCGCCAGCACCCCTAGCGGGAGGGCCTCGAATGAGCAGCTCTTC.

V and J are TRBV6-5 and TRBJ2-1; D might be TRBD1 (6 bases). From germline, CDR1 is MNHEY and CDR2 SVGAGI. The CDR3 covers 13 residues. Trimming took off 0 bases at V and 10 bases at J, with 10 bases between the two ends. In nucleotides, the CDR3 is TGTGCCAGCAGTTACTCAGATAGGGGGGAGCAGTTCTTC. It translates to CASSYSDRGEQFF.

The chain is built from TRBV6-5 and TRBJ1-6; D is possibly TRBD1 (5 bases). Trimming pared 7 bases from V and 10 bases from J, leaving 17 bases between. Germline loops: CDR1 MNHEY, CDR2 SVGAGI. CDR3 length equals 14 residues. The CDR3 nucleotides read TGTGCCAGCACCCCCGCTAGGGGAAGGTCACCCCTCCACTTT. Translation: CASTPARGRSPLHF.

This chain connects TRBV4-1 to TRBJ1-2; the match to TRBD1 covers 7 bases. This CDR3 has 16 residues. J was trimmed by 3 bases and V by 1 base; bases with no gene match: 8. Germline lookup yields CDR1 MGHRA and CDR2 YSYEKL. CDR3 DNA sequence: TGCGCCAGCAGCCAAGCATCGAGCAGGGGGGACTATGGCTACACCTTC. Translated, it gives CASSQASSRGDYGYTF.

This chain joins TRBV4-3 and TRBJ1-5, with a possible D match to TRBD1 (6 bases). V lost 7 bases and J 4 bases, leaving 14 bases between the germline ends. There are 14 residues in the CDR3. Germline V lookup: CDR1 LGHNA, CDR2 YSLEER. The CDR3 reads CASNRTRGNQPQHF. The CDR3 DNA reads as TGCGCCAGCAACCGGACCAGGGGAAATCAGCCCCAGCATTTT.

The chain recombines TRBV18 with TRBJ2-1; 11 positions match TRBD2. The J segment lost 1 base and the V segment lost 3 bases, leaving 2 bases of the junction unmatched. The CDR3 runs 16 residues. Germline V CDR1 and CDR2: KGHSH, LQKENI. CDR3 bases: TGTGCCAGCTCACCCCTAGCGGGGGGTTCCTACAATGAGCAGTTCTTC. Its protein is CASSPLAGGSYNEQFF.